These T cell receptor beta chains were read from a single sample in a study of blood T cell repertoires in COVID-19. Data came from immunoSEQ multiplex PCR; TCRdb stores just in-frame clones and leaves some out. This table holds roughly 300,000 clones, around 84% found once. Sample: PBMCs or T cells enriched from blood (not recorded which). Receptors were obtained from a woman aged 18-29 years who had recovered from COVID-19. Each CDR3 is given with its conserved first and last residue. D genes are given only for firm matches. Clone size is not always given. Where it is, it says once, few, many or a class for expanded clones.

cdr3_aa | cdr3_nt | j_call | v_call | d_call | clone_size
CASSPGGETQYF | TGTGCCAGCTCCCCGGGGGGGGAGACCCAGTACTTC | TRBJ2-5 | TRBV18 | TRBD2 | -
CASSQASQGKSQPQHF | TGCGCCAGCAGCCAAGCCTCACAGGGAAAGAGTCAGCCCCAGCATTTT | TRBJ1-5 | TRBV4-1 | - | -
CASSNSLRTPLNTEAFF | TGTGCCAGCAGCAATTCCCTAAGGACACCCTTGAACACTGAAGCTTTCTTT | TRBJ1-1 | TRBV21-1 | - | -
CASSLSGRVMFF | TGTGCCAGCAGTTTATCCGGGAGGGTGATGTTTTTT | TRBJ2-2 | TRBV28 | TRBD2 | -
CASSRDIRGYEQYF | TGTGCCAGCAGTCGGGACATCAGGGGATACGAGCAGTACTTC | TRBJ2-7 | TRBV6-5 | - | -
CASSPRSSYNEQFF | TGTGCCAGCAGCCCCCGTAGCTCCTACAATGAGCAGTTCTTC | TRBJ2-1 | TRBV3-1/TRBV3-2 | - | -
CASSTAGTVTGYTF | TGTGCCAGCAGTACCGCCGGGACAGTAACCGGCTACACCTTC | TRBJ1-2 | TRBV6-1 | TRBD1 | once
CAISDGEGAFNEQFF | TGTGCCATCAGTGATGGGGAGGGAGCCTTCAATGAGCAGTTCTTC | TRBJ2-1 | TRBV10-3 | TRBD2 | -
CAWTEAPTNEKLFF | TGTGCCTGGACTGAGGCTCCAACTAATGAAAAACTGTTTTTT | TRBJ1-4 | TRBV30 | - | -
CASSPGTIFSYEQYF | TGTGCCAGTAGTCCCGGGACAATTTTCTCCTACGAGCAGTACTTC | TRBJ2-7 | TRBV19 | - | -
CASSVDPGSSYEQYF | TGTGCCAGCAGCGTAGACCCGGGTAGCTCCTACGAGCAGTACTTC | TRBJ2-7 | TRBV9 | - | -
CASSLAGASTDTQYF | TGTGCCAGCAGCTTGGCAGGGGCGAGCACAGATACGCAGTATTTT | TRBJ2-3 | TRBV11-2 | - | -
CASSLGLAGGPDTQYF | TGCGCCAGCAGCTTGGGGCTAGCGGGAGGTCCAGATACGCAGTATTTT | TRBJ2-3 | TRBV5-1 | TRBD2 | -
CASSEQGQGVADTQYF | TGTGCCAGCAGTGAACAGGGACAGGGTGTAGCAGATACGCAGTATTTT | TRBJ2-3 | TRBV2 | TRBD1 | -
CSVLATGEQFF | TGCAGCGTTCTAGCTACGGGTGAGCAGTTCTTC | TRBJ2-1 | TRBV29-1 | - | few
CASSQDRDTQYF | TGTGCCAGCAGCCAAGACAGAGATACGCAGTATTTT | TRBJ2-3 | TRBV3-1/TRBV3-2 | - | -
CASRRPGQGWGYTF | TGTGCCAGCAGGAGACCGGGACAGGGTTGGGGCTACACCTTC | TRBJ1-2 | TRBV28 | TRBD1 | once
CASSQTGGNTEAFF | TGCGCCAGCAGCCAGACAGGGGGGAACACTGAAGCTTTCTTT | TRBJ1-1 | TRBV5-1 | TRBD1 | -
CAISERGGNTGELFF | TGTGCCATCTCTGAGCGGGGGGGGAACACCGGGGAGCTGTTTTTT | TRBJ2-2 | TRBV10-3 | TRBD2 | -
CAWSRLTYEQYF | TGTGCCTGGAGCAGGTTAACCTACGAGCAGTACTTC | TRBJ2-7 | TRBV30 | - | -
CASRNRSSNSPLHF | TGTGCCAGCAGGAACCGGAGCTCGAATTCACCCCTCCACTTT | TRBJ1-6 | TRBV5-4 | - | -
CASSPGTRNEKLFF | TGTGCCAGCAGCCCAGGGACACGAAATGAAAAACTGTTTTTT | TRBJ1-4 | TRBV5-8 | - | -
CASRMTGFNEKLFF | TGTGCCAGCAGGATGACAGGGTTTAATGAAAAACTGTTTTTT | TRBJ1-4 | TRBV2 | TRBD1 | -
CSAGAGYTF | TGCAGTGCTGGGGCTGGCTACACCTTC | TRBJ1-2 | TRBV20-1 | - | -
CASSSSGTGVFAEAFF | TGTGCCAGCAGCTCGTCCGGGACAGGGGTTTTCGCTGAAGCTTTCTTT | TRBJ1-1 | TRBV7-9 | TRBD1 | -
CASSWGGDYGYTF | TGTGCCAGCAGTTGGGGGGGGGACTATGGCTACACCTTC | TRBJ1-2 | TRBV27 | - | -
CASSLQGGRYQETQYF | TGTGCCAGCAGCTTACAGGGCGGGAGGTACCAAGAGACCCAGTACTTC | TRBJ2-5 | TRBV7-2 | TRBD2 | -
CASSLWAAGANVLTF | TGTGCCAGCAGTTTATGGGCGGCCGGGGCCAACGTCCTGACTTTC | TRBJ2-6 | TRBV28 | - | -
CASSGLGGHTGELFF | TGTGCCAGCTCGGGACTAGGCGGGCACACCGGGGAGCTGTTTTTT | TRBJ2-2 | TRBV3-1/TRBV3-2 | TRBD2 | few
CSASSLAPSEQYF | TGCAGTGCTAGTAGCCTAGCGCCTTCCGAGCAGTACTTC | TRBJ2-7 | TRBV20-1 | - | many
CASCLLRTGSSPLHF | TGTGCCAGCTGTCTACTCCGGACGGGGAGTTCACCCCTCCACTTT | TRBJ1-6 | TRBV2 | - | -
CASSYSKGLGTEAFF | TGTGCCAGCAGTTACTCGAAGGGGTTGGGCACTGAAGCTTTCTTT | TRBJ1-1 | TRBV6-5 | - | once
CASSPFWTSGSEQYF | TGTGCCAGCAGTCCCTTTTGGACTAGCGGGAGCGAGCAGTACTTC | TRBJ2-7 | TRBV27 | TRBD2 | -
CASSRGQLNYEQFF | TGTGCCAGCAGCAGAGGACAGCTCAACTATGAGCAGTTCTTC | TRBJ2-1 | TRBV7-2 | - | -
CASSPQGVENTGELFF | TGTGCCAGCTCACCACAAGGGGTGGAAAACACCGGGGAGCTGTTTTTT | TRBJ2-2 | TRBV18 | - | -
CASSDLRGSGYTF | TGCGCCAGCAGTGATCTCAGGGGTTCTGGCTACACCTTC | TRBJ1-2 | TRBV10-2 | - | few
CASRPQGWDGYTF | TGTGCCAGCAGGCCACAGGGGTGGGATGGCTACACCTTC | TRBJ1-2 | TRBV28 | TRBD1 | -
CASSPSGVSNQPQHF | TGTGCCAGCAGCCCCTCAGGGGTTAGCAATCAGCCCCAGCATTTT | TRBJ1-5 | TRBV6-2/TRBV6-3 | - | -
CASSAHPTSAGANVLTF | TGCGCCAGCAGCGCCCATCCAACTAGTGCTGGGGCCAACGTCCTGACTTTC | TRBJ2-6 | TRBV5-1 | - | few
CATHTSGGDIYGYTF | TGTGCCACGCACACATCGGGAGGGGATATATATGGCTACACCTTC | TRBJ1-2 | TRBV28 | - | -
CASSLGTGDYYGYTF | TGTGCCAGCAGCTTAGGGACAGGGGATTACTATGGCTACACCTTC | TRBJ1-2 | TRBV7-8 | TRBD1 | -